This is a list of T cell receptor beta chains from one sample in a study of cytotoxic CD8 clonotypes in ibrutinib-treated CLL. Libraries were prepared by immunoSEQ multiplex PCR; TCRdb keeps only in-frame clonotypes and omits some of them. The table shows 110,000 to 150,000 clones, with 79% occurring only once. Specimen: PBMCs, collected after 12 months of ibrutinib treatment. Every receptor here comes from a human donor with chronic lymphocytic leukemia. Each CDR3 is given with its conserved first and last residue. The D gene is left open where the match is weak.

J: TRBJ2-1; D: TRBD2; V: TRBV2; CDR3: CASSEARLAGGDEQFF
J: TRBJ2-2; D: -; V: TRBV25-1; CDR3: CASGARYSGELFF
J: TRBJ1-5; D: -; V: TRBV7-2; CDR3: CASSSQSIPNQPQHF
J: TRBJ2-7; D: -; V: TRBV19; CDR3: CASSSKGAYEQYF
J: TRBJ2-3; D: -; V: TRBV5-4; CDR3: CASSLVSASTDTQYF
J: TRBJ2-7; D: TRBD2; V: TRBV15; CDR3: CATSRDRGSSYEQYF
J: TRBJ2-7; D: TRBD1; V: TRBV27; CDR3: CASSRDRVYEQYF
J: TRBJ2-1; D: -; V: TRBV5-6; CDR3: CASSNSGRPLNEQFF
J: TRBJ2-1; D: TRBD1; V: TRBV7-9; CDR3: CASSGRQGSSYNEQFF
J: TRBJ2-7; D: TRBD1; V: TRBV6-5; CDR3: CASSKTGTASYEQYF
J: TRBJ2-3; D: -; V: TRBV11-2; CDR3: CASSSPRKDTQYF
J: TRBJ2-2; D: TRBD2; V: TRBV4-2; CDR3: CASSLSGRAPGELFF
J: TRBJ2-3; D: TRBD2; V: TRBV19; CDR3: CASSTLRLAGGSSTDTQYF
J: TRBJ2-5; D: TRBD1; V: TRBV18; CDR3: CASSPRQGSGETQYF
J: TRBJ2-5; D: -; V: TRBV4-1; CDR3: CASSQDLGQVKETQYF
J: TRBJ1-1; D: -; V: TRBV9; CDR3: CASSVGPRGGSEAFF
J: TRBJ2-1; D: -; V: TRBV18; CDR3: CASSQNSIIGGGASYNEQFF
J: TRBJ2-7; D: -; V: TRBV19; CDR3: CASSTGTYEQYF
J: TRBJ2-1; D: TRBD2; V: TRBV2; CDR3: CASSERILAGGAGEQFF
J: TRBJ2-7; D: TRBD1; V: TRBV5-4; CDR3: CASSLDRGRPYEQYF
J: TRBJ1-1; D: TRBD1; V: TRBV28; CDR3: CASSFQGGKAFF
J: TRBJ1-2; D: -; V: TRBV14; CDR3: CASSQGGASGYTF
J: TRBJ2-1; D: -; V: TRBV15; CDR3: CATSRDGNEQFF
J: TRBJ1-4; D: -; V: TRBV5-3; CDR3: CASSQGQGVEKLFF
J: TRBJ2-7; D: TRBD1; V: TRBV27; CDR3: CASSLDRGRRQYF
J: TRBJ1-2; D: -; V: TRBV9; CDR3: CASSYLGGGNYGYTF
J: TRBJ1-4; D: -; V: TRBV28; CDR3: CASSAWTASNEKLFF
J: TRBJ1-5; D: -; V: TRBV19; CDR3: CASSIEASRDNQPQHF
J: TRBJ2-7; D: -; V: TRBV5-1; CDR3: CASSRDGVSYEQYF
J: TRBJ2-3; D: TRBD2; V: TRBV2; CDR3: CASSETLVRAGGTDTQYF
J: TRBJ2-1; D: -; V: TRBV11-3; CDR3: CASSLGRANNEQFF
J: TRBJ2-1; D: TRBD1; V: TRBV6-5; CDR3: CASCGQGNEQFF
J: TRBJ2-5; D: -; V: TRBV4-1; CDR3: CASSQVRSRQQETQYF